A selection of T cell receptor beta chains follows, all from one sample in a study of T cells in Graves' hyperthyroidism and ophthalmopathy. TCRdb reprocessed the multiplex PCR reads with MiXCR, giving one entry per CDR3 protein. In the table there are a few hundred thousand distinct CDR3 sequences, more than 15% of which are singletons. The sequencing input was blood. The receptor set was obtained from a woman aged 30 to 39 with Graves' hyperthyroidism. The CDR3 runs from the conserved cysteine through the conserved F or W. Each record gives: V gene, clone size, J gene, D gene, CDR3 DNA, CDR3 protein. D genes are given only for firm matches. Size tells how often a clone was seen (once, few, many) or the class of an expanded clone, and some rows leave it out.

>TRBV28|few|TRBJ2-1|NA
TGTGCCAGCACTCCTAGAGGTGCCGGGACGGCAGACAATGAGCAGTTCTTC
CASTPRGAGTADNEQFF
>TRBV9|NA|TRBJ2-3|TRBD2
TGTGCCAGCAGCGTAGGGCGTCGGTTGCCGGGACTAGCGGGAGTGCATAGCACAGATACGCAGTATTTT
CASSVGRRLPGLAGVHSTDTQYF
>TRBV7-6|NA|TRBJ2-2|TRBD1
TGTGCCAGCAGCTCCAACAGGGGGCAGATTACCGGGGAGCTGTTTTTT
CASSSNRGQITGELFF
>TRBV20-1|many|TRBJ2-1|NA
TGCAGTGCTAGACGGACAGTGATCTACAATGAGCAGTTCTTC
CSARRTVIYNEQFF
>TRBV20-1|many|TRBJ2-3|NA
TGCAGTGCTAGAGACCCAGCCACAGATACGCAGTATTTT
CSARDPATDTQYF
>TRBV27|many|TRBJ1-1|NA
TGTGCCAGCAGTAGCGGTACAAACACTGAAGCTTTCTTT
CASSSGTNTEAFF
>TRBV6-2/TRBV6-3|NA|TRBJ2-3|TRBD2
TGTGCCAGCAGTCGGACTAGCGGGATTGATTCTCCCACAGATACGCAGTATTTT
CASSRTSGIDSPTDTQYF
>TRBV28|many|TRBJ2-7|NA
TGTGCCAGCTCCCTGGGTTCGGGGGGCGGATGGAAGCAGTACTTC
CASSLGSGGGWKQYF
>TRBV7-2|many|TRBJ2-7|NA
TGTGCCAGCAGCTTCGGTAAGATCTACGAGCAGTACTTC
CASSFGKIYEQYF
>TRBV15|few|TRBJ2-1|NA
TGTGCCACCAGCAGAGGGTCCTACAATGAGCAGTTCTTC
CATSRGSYNEQFF
>TRBV7-9|many|TRBJ2-7|TRBD1
TGTGCCAGCAGCCCACTACAGGGGGGTATCTACGAGCAGTACTTC
CASSPLQGGIYEQYF
>TRBV4-3|few|TRBJ2-7|NA
TGCGCCAGCAGCCAAGATGTTTGGGACGCGTCCTCCTACGAGCAGTACTTC
CASSQDVWDASSYEQYF
>TRBV27|many|TRBJ2-7|NA
TGTGCCAGCAGTGCTCACCCTAGGGACGAGCAGTACTTC
CASSAHPRDEQYF
>TRBV10-3|few|TRBJ2-6|NA
TGTGCCCTAGGGGGCTCTGGGGCCAACGTCCTGACTTTC
CALGGSGANVLTF
>TRBV12-3/TRBV12-4|NA|TRBJ2-2|NA
TGTGCCAGCAAGCAAAGTCCGAACACCGGGGAGCTGTTTTTT
CASKQSPNTGELFF
>TRBV20-1|many|TRBJ2-1|TRBD2
TGCAGTGCTATCGGGACTAGCGGACGCTCCTACAATGAGCAGTTCTTC
CSAIGTSGRSYNEQFF
>TRBV18|many|TRBJ2-7|NA
TGTGCCAGCTCACCACCTAGGCCCACCTACGAGCAGTACTTC
CASSPPRPTYEQYF
>TRBV7-2|NA|TRBJ2-1|NA
TGTGCCAGCAGCTTGACGGATCTGAAGTTCTTC
CASSLTDLKFF
>TRBV6-1|few|TRBJ2-4|NA
TGTGCTACAGGGTTTAAGGACATTCAGTACTTC
CATGFKDIQYF
>TRBV11-3|many|TRBJ2-1|TRBD2
TGTGCCAGCAGCACCCGACTAGCGGGAGGACTGAATGAGCAGTTCTTC
CASSTRLAGGLNEQFF
>TRBV20-1|NA|TRBJ2-1|TRBD2
TGCAGTGCTAGAGGCGGGACTAGCGTTGACAATGAGCAGTTCTTC
CSARGGTSVDNEQFF
>TRBV5-4|NA|TRBJ2-3|NA
TGTGCCAGCAGCTTGGCCACTAATGCGGCAGATACGCAGTATTTT
CASSLATNAADTQYF
>TRBV11-3|many|TRBJ2-3|TRBD2
TGTGCCAGCAGCTTCCCCCGACTAGCGGAGTCTAGCACAGATACGCAGTATTTT
CASSFPRLAESSTDTQYF
>TRBV20-1|many|TRBJ2-7|TRBD2
TGCAGTGCTAGGGCCGACCAGATGACTAGCCACGAGCAGTACTTC
CSARADQMTSHEQYF
>TRBV19|NA|TRBJ2-4|NA
TGTGCCAGTAGTATTGTCAGGGGTGGGGACATTCAGTACTTC
CASSIVRGGDIQYF
>TRBV12-5|many|TRBJ1-1|NA
TGTGCTAGTGGCTTGCAGTGGCACACTGAAGCTTTCTTT
CASGLQWHTEAFF
>TRBV7-2|many|TRBJ2-6|TRBD2
TGTGCCAGCTCGGGGGGTTTCGCTGGGGCCAACGTCCTGACTTTC
CASSGGFAGANVLTF
>TRBV2|NA|TRBJ1-2|NA
TGTGCCAGCAGGGACTTCGGGGGCTACACCTTC
CASRDFGGYTF
>TRBV11-2|NA|TRBJ2-1|NA
TGTGCCAGCAGCTTAATCAGGTACAATGAGCAGTTCTTC
CASSLIRYNEQFF
>TRBV5-1|many|TRBJ2-7|NA
TGCGCCAGCAGCTTGGAAGGGATAAACTCCTACGAGCAGTACTTC
CASSLEGINSYEQYF
>TRBV2|NA|TRBJ2-7|NA
TGTGCCAGCAGTGAAACCGTCACGGGCGGTTACGAGCAGTACTTC
CASSETVTGGYEQYF
>TRBV28|NA|TRBJ1-6|NA
TGTGCCAATCCGCGGGGGTCAAGCGATAATTCACCCCTCCACTTT
CANPRGSSDNSPLHF
>TRBV12-3/TRBV12-4|few|TRBJ2-2|NA
TGTGCCAGCAGACCTTTATACACCGGGGAGCTGTTTTTT
CASRPLYTGELFF
>TRBV15|few|TRBJ1-4|NA
TGTGCCACCAGCAGAGGACGGGAAAAACTGTTTTTT
CATSRGREKLFF
>TRBV7-8|many|TRBJ2-3|NA
TGTGCCAGCAGCCCAATAGGCGACTTAGCCCCAGATACGCAGTATTTT
CASSPIGDLAPDTQYF
>TRBV7-9|NA|TRBJ2-2|TRBD2
TGTGCCAGCAGCTCTCCGACGGGGGGAGATCCCGGGGAGCTGTCTTTT
CASSSPTGGDPGELSF
>TRBV9|NA|TRBJ2-1|NA
TGTGCCAGCAGCGTCCTGGAGTATGAGCAGTTCTTC
CASSVLEYEQFF
>TRBV7-9|NA|TRBJ2-4|NA
TGTGCCAGCAGCCCCCTGGTGGCGGCTCTAGCCAAAAACATTCAGTACTTC
CASSPLVAALAKNIQYF
>TRBV5-1|many|TRBJ1-1|NA
TGCGCCAGCAGCTTGGTCGTGGGGGCTGATACTGAAGCTTTCTTT
CASSLVVGADTEAFF
>TRBV29-1|NA|TRBJ2-7|TRBD1
TGCAGCGAAACCCACCTCCGGACAGGGTGGCGCGAGCAGTACTTC
CSETHLRTGWREQYF